The 16 T cell receptor beta chains in this list originate from one sample, sequenced in a study of cytomegalovirus exposure and HLA in healthy donors. PCR was performed using 60 Vbeta and 13 Jbeta primers. TCRdb's table, derived via immunoSEQ multiplex PCR, lists solely in-frame clones and lacks some. The table lists about 160,000 clones, about two thirds of them singletons. The sequenced material came from PBMCs. Receptors originate from a young woman in good health and CMV-seronegative.

CDR3 loop: CASSIGHSSYNEQFF. CDR3 DNA: TGTGCCAGTAGTATCGGACACAGCTCCTACAATGAGCAGTTCTTC. The J gene is TRBJ2-1, the V gene TRBV19; D possibly corresponds to TRBD1 (5 bases). Germline loops: CDR1 LNHDA, CDR2 SQIVND (reference sequence). CDR3 length: 15 amino acids. Trimming removed 3 bases from V and 0 bases from J, with 9 bases in between. Filled out from reference TRBV19 and TRBJ2-1, the complete variable domain reads DGGITQSPKYLFRKEGQNVTLSCEQNLNHDAMYWYRQDPGQGLRLIYYSQIVNDFQKGDIAEGYSVSREKKESFPLTVTSAQKNPTAFYLCASSIGHSSYNEQFFGPGTRLTVL.

This rearrangement joins TRBV19 to TRBJ2-2; D is uncertain. V was pared by 2 bases and J by 2 bases, with 6 bases between. The CDR3 has 14 residues. Germline values: CDR1 LNHDA, CDR2 SQIVND (reference sequence). The CDR3 nucleotides are TGTGCCAGTAGTATAAACAGAAACACCGGGGAGCTGTTTTTT. Amino acids: CASSINRNTGELFF.

The chain uses TRBV7-8 and TRBJ1-1; a weak D match, TRBD1 (5 bases). The CDR3 has 16 residues. Germline CDR1 and CDR2: SGHVS and FQNEAQ. V gave up 7 bases and J gave up 6 bases, with 24 bases separating them. The CDR3 coding sequence is TGTGCCAGCACCGCAACAAGGGCCGGGGGGGGGTCTGAAGCTTTCTTT. Its protein is CASTATRAGGGSEAFF.

V is TRBV2 and J is TRBJ1-2; D is undetermined. Germline V gene lookup returns CDR1 SNHLY and CDR2 FYNNEI. The CDR3 has 15 residues. With 0 bases removed from V and 7 bases from J, the gap between germline ends came to 15 bases. CDR3: CASSEARPAVGGYTF. CDR3 DNA: TGTGCCAGCAGTGAAGCGCGGCCGGCGGTGGGTGGCTACACCTTC. The variable domain in full, completed from reference TRBV2 and TRBJ1-2, reads EPEVTQTPSHQVTQMGQEVILRCVPISNHLYFYWYRQILGQKVEFLVSFYNNEISEKSEIFDDQFSVERPDGSNFTLKIRSTKLEDSAMYFCASSEARPAVGGYTFGSGTRLTVV.

This clone has more than one count but fewer than ten. V usage is TRBV7-6 and J usage is TRBJ1-2, with 9 positions matching TRBD1. With 5 bases clipped from V and 6 bases from J, the junction kept 7 bases outside the gene matches. CDR3 size: 14 residues. Germline CDR1 SGHVS, CDR2 FNYEAQ. The CDR3 DNA sequence: TGTGCCAGCAGCCGACAGACAGGGGGAGATGGCTACACCTTC. Its translation: CASSRQTGGDGYTF.

The chain is built from TRBV5-1 and TRBJ2-7; TRBD2 matches at 7 bases. With V trimmed by 3 bases and J by 4 bases, 1 base remained unmatched. The V gene's germline CDR1 is SGHRS and CDR2 YFSETQ. CDR3 size: 12 residues. The CDR3 DNA reads as TGCGCCAGCAGCTCGGGGGGATACGAGCAGTACTTC. It codes for CASSSGGYEQYF.

This chain uses TRBV5-4 with TRBJ2-2; a weak D match, TRBD1 (6 bases). Between the trimmed V and J ends, which lost 1 base and 6 bases, there was a span of 22 bases. The germline CDR1 and CDR2 sequences are SGHNT and YYREEE (reference sequence). This CDR3 has 18 amino acids. CDR3 loop: CASSLTTGSIIRSGELFF. The CDR3 DNA sequence: TGTGCCAGCAGCTTGACTACAGGGTCGATCATTCGTTCCGGGGAGCTGTTTTTT.

This clone has a single count. The chain uses TRBV7-9 and TRBJ1-3; 8 bases are a match to TRBD1. Germline trimming cut 8 bases from V and 3 bases from J; bases unmatched to any gene: 12. Germline assignment: CDR1 SEHNR and CDR2 FQNEAQ (reference sequence). This CDR3 is 16 amino acids long. In DNA form, the CDR3 reads TGTGCCAGCCGCTCCGGACAGGGAAAGGGTGGAAACACCATATATTTT. It encodes CASRSGQGKGGNTIYF.

With regard to this clone: The junction differs from germline at one of its ends, possibly a read error. The chain has TRBV28 and TRBJ2-2, with D tentatively TRBD1 (6 bases). The CDR3 runs to 18 residues. CDR1 is MDHEN and CDR2 is SYDVKM in the germline V gene. CDR3 sequence reads: CVSSFPLEQGTYTGELFF. The CDR3 DNA sequence: TGTGTCAGCAGTTTTCCCCTAGAGCAGGGGACCTACACCGGGGAGCTGTTTTTT.

The chain is built from TRBV7-6 and TRBJ1-5, with unresolved D. The CDR3 is made up of 15 amino acids. Trimming cost V 7 bases and J 3 bases, with 16 bases left between them. Germline CDR1 SGHVS, CDR2 FNYEAQ. CDR3 amino acids: CASTPVRGINQPQHF. For the CDR3, the DNA is TGTGCCAGCACTCCGGTTCGGGGAATCAATCAGCCCCAGCATTTT.

The chain uses TRBV7-9 and TRBJ1-2; maybe TRBD1 (6 bases). The CDR3 is 15 amino acids. V lost 6 bases and J lost 4, with 18 bases in between. The germline CDR1 and CDR2 sequences are SEHNR and FQNEAQ (reference sequence). Written as DNA, the CDR3 is TGTGCCAGCAGAGGACAGAACTTATCCCCCTATGGCTACACCTTC. Its protein product is CASRGQNLSPYGYTF.

J is TRBJ2-5 and V is TRBV5-1; D is unresolved. With 1 base removed from V and 4 bases from J, the gap between germline ends came to 11 bases. The CDR3 runs to 14 residues. From germline, CDR1 is SGHRS and CDR2 YFSETQ. CDR3 residues: CASSLSNPPETQYF. The CDR3 DNA reads as TGCGCCAGCAGCTTGTCTAACCCCCCAGAGACCCAGTACTTC.

The chain has TRBV19 and TRBJ1-2; TRBD1 agrees at 9 bases. CDR3 size: 17 residues. Germline loops: CDR1 LNHDA, CDR2 SQIVND (reference sequence). V lost 5 bases and J lost 3; bases outside the gene matches: 13. In DNA, the CDR3 is TGTGCCAGTAGTCTCCTTAGTAGCTGGACAGGGGACTATGGCTACACCTTC. As protein: CASSLLSSWTGDYGYTF.

A few counts support this clone. The chain has TRBV11-3 and TRBJ2-3, with 7 bases matching TRBD1. The CDR3 is 15 residues long. Germline CDR1 and CDR2: SGHNT and YENEEA. V lost 5 bases, J lost 4 bases, and 9 bases stayed unmatched. For the CDR3, the DNA is TGTGCCAGCAGCCCCGGGACAGTGGGAGCAGATACGCAGTATTTT. Translated: CASSPGTVGADTQYF.

This clone was picked up a small number of times. The V and J genes are TRBV25-1 and TRBJ1-3, with 7 bases fitting TRBD1. V was pared by 3 bases and J by 0 bases, with 2 bases of the junction left unmatched. The CDR3 totals 15 residues. CDR1 and CDR2 from the germline V gene are MGHDK and SYGVNS. The CDR3: CASSEGQNSGNTIYF. In DNA form, the CDR3 reads TGTGCCAGCAGTGAGGGACAGAACTCTGGAAACACCATATATTTT.

The genes are TRBV4-1 and TRBJ1-3; TRBD1 matches 9 bases. The CDR3 sequence is 17 residues long. The V segment lost 2 bases and the J segment 3 bases; nucleotides outside the gene matches: 8. Per the germline V gene, CDR1 is MGHRA and CDR2 is YSYEKL. The CDR3 coding sequence is TGCGCCAGCAGCCAACGAGCTCACAGGGGGCTTGGAAACACCATATATTTT. This codes for CASSQRAHRGLGNTIYF.